The rows below give T cell receptor beta chains drawn from one sample of a study of T cell repertoires in cytomegalovirus infection. These receptors are not linked to any known antigen. TCRdb analysed the reads with MiXCR anew, one entry per CDR3 protein. The data hold 700,000 to 900,000 distinct CDR3 sequences, with 25% to 35% observed a single time. This specimen was cultured CD8+ T cells from PBMCs, taken from culture after CMV antigen stimulation. The receptors here all came from a human donor in good health (CMV status not recorded). Some clones in this sample may be carry-over from other donors' samples. The CDR3 runs from the conserved cysteine through the conserved F or W. A D gene is named only where the DNA matches it firmly. A clone size is listed for some rows: how often the clone was seen (once, few, many), or a class if it is expanded.

clone size: .
D gene: .
V gene: TRBV19
J gene: TRBJ1-2
CDR3 DNA: TGTGCCACCCTACTTCGGGGTTATGGCTACACCTTC
CDR3 protein: CATLLRGYGYTF

clone size: .
D gene: .
V gene: TRBV27
J gene: TRBJ1-5
CDR3 DNA: TGTGCCAGCAGTCCGGGGGGCAACAGGCAGCCCCAGCATTTT
CDR3 protein: CASSPGGNRQPQHF

clone size: few
D gene: TRBD1
V gene: TRBV7-6
J gene: TRBJ1-2
CDR3 DNA: TGTGCCAGCAGCATCTACCGGGACAGGGGGCTCGCTAACTATGGCTACACCTTC
CDR3 protein: CASSIYRDRGLANYGYTF

clone size: few
D gene: TRBD1
V gene: TRBV19
J gene: TRBJ1-1
CDR3 DNA: TGTGCCAGTAGTATTGAGACAGGGTTCATTGAAGCTTTCTTT
CDR3 protein: CASSIETGFIEAFF

clone size: .
D gene: .
V gene: TRBV7-3
J gene: TRBJ1-3
CDR3 DNA: TGTGCCAGCAGCTTAGTTCGAGGGAGTGGAAACACCATATATTTT
CDR3 protein: CASSLVRGSGNTIYF

clone size: few
D gene: TRBD1
V gene: TRBV7-9
J gene: TRBJ1-2
CDR3 DNA: TGTGCCAGCAGCTTATCGGGACAGGGGGCAGATGGCTACACCTTC
CDR3 protein: CASSLSGQGADGYTF

clone size: few
D gene: .
V gene: TRBV25-1
J gene: TRBJ1-6
CDR3 DNA: TGTGCCAGCAGTGAATATTTTGGACGGAAACTCATCCTCCACTTT
CDR3 protein: CASSEYFGRKLILHF

clone size: few
D gene: .
V gene: TRBV5-6
J gene: TRBJ1-3
CDR3 DNA: TGTGCCAGCAGCTGGCCCTCTGGAAACACCATATATTTT
CDR3 protein: CASSWPSGNTIYF

clone size: .
D gene: .
V gene: TRBV14
J gene: TRBJ2-1
CDR3 DNA: TGTGCCAGCAGCCAAGCTCAGGGGTTCCCCTACAATGAGCAGTTCTTC
CDR3 protein: CASSQAQGFPYNEQFF

clone size: few
D gene: .
V gene: TRBV20-1
J gene: TRBJ2-4
CDR3 DNA: TGCAGTGCTAGAGTTCGGGGAAACATTCAGTACTTC
CDR3 protein: CSARVRGNIQYF

clone size: .
D gene: .
V gene: TRBV24-1
J gene: TRBJ1-1
CDR3 DNA: TGTGCCACCCAGTCTGGTGAAGCTTTCTTT
CDR3 protein: CATQSGEAFF

clone size: .
D gene: TRBD1
V gene: TRBV11-2
J gene: TRBJ2-2
CDR3 DNA: TGTGCCAGCAGCTCCACCGGGACAGGGGACGGGGAGCTGTTTTTT
CDR3 protein: CASSSTGTGDGELFF

clone size: .
D gene: .
V gene: TRBV7-9
J gene: TRBJ2-7
CDR3 DNA: TGTGCCAGCAGCCGTCAACCCGGGACACCTTCCTACGAGCAGTACTTC
CDR3 protein: CASSRQPGTPSYEQYF

clone size: .
D gene: .
V gene: TRBV11-2
J gene: TRBJ1-1
CDR3 DNA: TGTGCCAGCAGCTTAAGATGGGGCGGCACTGAAGCTTTCTTT
CDR3 protein: CASSLRWGGTEAFF

clone size: .
D gene: .
V gene: TRBV2
J gene: TRBJ2-1
CDR3 DNA: TGTGCCATAAGGACAGATGAGCAGTTCTTC
CDR3 protein: CAIRTDEQFF

clone size: .
D gene: TRBD1
V gene: TRBV10-3
J gene: TRBJ1-1
CDR3 DNA: TGTGCCATCAGTGAGCTTACAGGGGGCCATACTGAAGCTTTCTTT
CDR3 protein: CAISELTGGHTEAFF

clone size: many
D gene: .
V gene: TRBV28
J gene: TRBJ2-6
CDR3 DNA: TGTGCCAGCAGTTTATTCGGGGGTGAGGCATCTGGGGCCAACGTCCTGACTTTC
CDR3 protein: CASSLFGGEASGANVLTF

clone size: .
D gene: .
V gene: TRBV23-1
J gene: TRBJ1-4
CDR3 DNA: TGCGCCAGCAGTCATCGGCAAGAGGGGTGTCCGGAAAAACTGTTTTTT
CDR3 protein: CASSHRQEGCPEKLFF

clone size: few
D gene: TRBD1
V gene: TRBV6-1
J gene: TRBJ1-5
CDR3 DNA: TGTGCCAGCAGTGAATCACAGGGGGGGAATCAGCCCCAGCATTTT
CDR3 protein: CASSESQGGNQPQHF

clone size: once
D gene: .
V gene: TRBV19
J gene: TRBJ1-1
CDR3 DNA: TGTGCCACCAGGGCTAAGAACACTGAAGCTTTCTTT
CDR3 protein: CATRAKNTEAFF

clone size: .
D gene: .
V gene: TRBV4-1
J gene: TRBJ2-1
CDR3 DNA: TGCGCCAGCAGCCCTCTGGGTGCAGGAGGGAATGAGCAGTTCTTC
CDR3 protein: CASSPLGAGGNEQFF

clone size: .
D gene: .
V gene: TRBV6-8
J gene: TRBJ1-2
CDR3 DNA: TGTGCCAGCCAGGACCCATATTACTATGGCTACACCTTC
CDR3 protein: CASQDPYYYGYTF

clone size: .
D gene: TRBD1
V gene: TRBV12-3/TRBV12-4
J gene: TRBJ1-4
CDR3 DNA: TGTGCCAGCGCCGACAGGGCGAATAATGAAAAACTGTTTTTT
CDR3 protein: CASADRANNEKLFF

clone size: .
D gene: .
V gene: TRBV7-3
J gene: TRBJ2-1
CDR3 DNA: TGTGCCAGCAGCTTAAGCCGGGAGTCCCACAATGAGCAGTTCTTC
CDR3 protein: CASSLSRESHNEQFF

clone size: once
D gene: .
V gene: TRBV7-3
J gene: TRBJ1-6
CDR3 DNA: TGTGCCAGCAGCCTCTTTCCAGGGGAACCCCTCCACTTT
CDR3 protein: CASSLFPGEPLHF

clone size: many
D gene: TRBD2
V gene: TRBV7-6
J gene: TRBJ2-1
CDR3 DNA: TGTGCCAGCAGCCTAGGAGTAGCGGGGGGGAATGAGCAGTTCTTC
CDR3 protein: CASSLGVAGGNEQFF

clone size: .
D gene: .
V gene: TRBV9
J gene: TRBJ1-2
CDR3 DNA: TGTGCCAGCAGCGTAGGGCAAAGGGACAATGGCTACACCTTC
CDR3 protein: CASSVGQRDNGYTF

clone size: many
D gene: TRBD2
V gene: TRBV7-2
J gene: TRBJ2-7
CDR3 DNA: TGTGCCAGCAGCTTACGGTTTGCTAGCGGGGGAATGGAGCAGTACTTC
CDR3 protein: CASSLRFASGGMEQYF

clone size: .
D gene: TRBD1
V gene: TRBV6-5
J gene: TRBJ2-7
CDR3 DNA: TGTGCCAGCAGTCCCGGACAGGCCACCTTTTACGAGCAGTACTTC
CDR3 protein: CASSPGQATFYEQYF

clone size: .
D gene: .
V gene: TRBV5-6
J gene: TRBJ2-7
CDR3 DNA: TGTGCCAGCAGAGGGCCAGGGACCTACGAGCAGTACTTC
CDR3 protein: CASRGPGTYEQYF

clone size: few
D gene: .
V gene: TRBV5-1
J gene: TRBJ1-1
CDR3 DNA: TGCGCCAGCAGCTTGGCCGGGGAGGTCCTGAACACTGAAGCTTTCTTT
CDR3 protein: CASSLAGEVLNTEAFF

clone size: once
D gene: .
V gene: TRBV12-3/TRBV12-4
J gene: TRBJ2-4
CDR3 DNA: TGTGCCAGCAGAACAGGGTCAGCCAAAAACATTCAGTACTTC
CDR3 protein: CASRTGSAKNIQYF

clone size: .
D gene: .
V gene: TRBV12-5
J gene: TRBJ2-2
CDR3 DNA: TGTGCTAGTGCCACTGACGTCTCCGGGGAGCTGTTTTTT
CDR3 protein: CASATDVSGELFF

clone size: few
D gene: TRBD1
V gene: TRBV12-5
J gene: TRBJ2-5
CDR3 DNA: TGTGCTAGTGGTCCACAGGGGTCGGAGGAGACCCAGTACTTC
CDR3 protein: CASGPQGSEETQYF

clone size: .
D gene: .
V gene: TRBV12-3/TRBV12-4
J gene: TRBJ2-7
CDR3 DNA: TGTGCCAGCAGTACTAGCTCCGTAACTTACATAGGTAACGAAGAGCAGTACTTC
CDR3 protein: CASSTSSVTYIGNEEQYF

clone size: .
D gene: TRBD1
V gene: TRBV7-4
J gene: TRBJ2-1
CDR3 DNA: TGTGCCAGCAGCCCTGGGACAGGGCAGGGTGAGCAGTTCTTC
CDR3 protein: CASSPGTGQGEQFF

clone size: few
D gene: .
V gene: TRBV6-6
J gene: TRBJ2-1
CDR3 DNA: TGTGCCAGCAGTTACGAGAGGTACAATGAGCAGTTCTTC
CDR3 protein: CASSYERYNEQFF

clone size: few
D gene: .
V gene: TRBV6-5
J gene: TRBJ1-1
CDR3 DNA: TGTGCCAGCAGTTACTCCTCCGGGGTTTGGACTGAAGCTTTCTTT
CDR3 protein: CASSYSSGVWTEAFF

clone size: .
D gene: TRBD1
V gene: TRBV19
J gene: TRBJ1-2
CDR3 DNA: TGTGCCAGTAGTATTGGGGGGACAGGGGATGGCTACACCTTC
CDR3 protein: CASSIGGTGDGYTF

clone size: .
D gene: .
V gene: TRBV5-5
J gene: TRBJ2-2
CDR3 DNA: TGTGCCAGCAGCTTGGAGGGACGTTCGAACACCGGGGAGCTGTTTTTT
CDR3 protein: CASSLEGRSNTGELFF

clone size: .
D gene: .
V gene: TRBV5-6
J gene: TRBJ2-1
CDR3 DNA: TGTGCCAGCAGCTTGCAGGGGTCAAACAATGAGCAGTTCTTC
CDR3 protein: CASSLQGSNNEQFF